These 21 T cell receptor beta chains were sequenced from one sample in a study of post-analysis software for immune sequencing data. Regarding the study as a whole: Patients showed TRBV5-6, TRBV5-1 and TRBV20-1 among five TRBV segments more frequent than in controls.

The library was made from cDNA and included unique molecular identifiers. TCRdb recomputed calls from the PCR reads with MiXCR, one row per CDR3 protein. Counted here are roughly 600,000 distinct CDR3 sequences, around 47% occurring once; the ten biggest clones make up about 1.8%. No antigen is known for these receptors. The sequencing sample was made of blood. Receptors were obtained from a girl aged 5 to 17 with multiple sclerosis.

This clonotype was picked up a small number of times. The V call is TRBV24-1, the J call TRBJ2-7; possibly TRBD2 for D (6 bases). The CDR3 covers 17 residues. Germline CDR1 and CDR2: KGHDR and SFDVKD. With 1 base removed from V and 0 bases from J, the gap between germline ends came to 15 bases. In DNA form, the CDR3 reads TGTGCCACCAGTGATTTTAGGAGCGGGTCCAGCTCCTACGAGCAGTACTTC. Its translation: CATSDFRSGSSSYEQYF.

This clonotype has more than one count but fewer than ten. The chain has TRBV7-9 and TRBJ2-5; the D call may be TRBD1 or TRBD2 (5 bases each). Germline V gives CDR1 SEHNR, CDR2 FQNEAQ (reference sequence). This CDR3 is 16 amino acids long. Trimming removed 5 bases at V and 0 bases at J, with 16 bases between. The CDR3 reads CASSTRDGWYQETQYF. In DNA form, the CDR3 reads TGTGCCAGCAGCACTAGGGACGGATGGTACCAAGAGACCCAGTACTTC.

The rearrangement links TRBV20-1 to TRBJ1-2; D gene ambiguous. Germline assignment: CDR1 DFQATT and CDR2 SNEGSKA (reference sequence). The ends were cut back, 3 bases at V and 3 bases at J, with 11 bases in the middle. The CDR3 sequence is 13 residues long. CDR3 nucleotide sequence: TGCAGTGCTAGTGAGCGCGGCGACTATGGCTACACCTTC. Encoded protein: CSASERGDYGYTF.

The rearrangement uses TRBV20-1 and TRBJ1-2; 8 bases map to TRBD1. The junction had 6 bases not matched to a gene; V was cut back by 3 bases and J by 3 bases. CDR3 size: 14 residues. Germline-derived CDR1 and CDR2 are DFQATT and SNEGSKA (reference sequence). CDR3 amino acids: CSASQGARDYGYTF. The DNA of the CDR3 is TGCAGTGCTAGCCAGGGGGCGCGGGACTATGGCTACACCTTC.

DNA for the CDR3: TGTGCCAGCAGCGCCAGCCCAGCGGCATCCTACGAGCAGTACTTC. Translated: CASSASPAASYEQYF. The chain carries TRBV7-2 and TRBJ2-7, with a tentative D call TRBD2 (5 bases). The V gene lost 5 bases and the J gene lost 1 base, with 15 bases spanning the gap. The CDR3 contains 15 residues. Per the germline V gene, CDR1 is SGHTA and CDR2 is FQGNSA.

This chain uses TRBV20-1 with TRBJ2-1; possibly TRBD2 for D (6 bases). The CDR3 runs 17 residues. Trimming stripped 3 bases from V and 9 bases from J, with 27 bases between. From germline, CDR1 is DFQATT and CDR2 SNEGSKA (reference sequence). The CDR3 DNA follows: TGCAGTGCTAGTTGGGTTTCGGCGGGAATAGTACCGGGTGAGCAGTTCTTC. It yields the protein CSASWVSAGIVPGEQFF.

The V call is TRBV7-2, the J call TRBJ2-7; D remains ambiguous. The CDR3 contains 13 residues. Germline CDR1 SGHTA, CDR2 FQGNSA. V was shortened by 5 bases and J by 10 bases, with 18 bases between the two germline ends. In DNA, the CDR3 is TGTGCCAGCAGCCCGGCGTTGGAAGAGGCCCAGTACTTC. Its translation: CASSPALEEAQYF.

This clonotype was detected only a few times. V gene TRBV7-9 combines with J gene TRBJ2-3; a weak D match, TRBD2 (5 bases). The CDR3 sequence is 12 residues long. Trimming pared 5 bases from V and 5 bases from J, leaving 8 bases between. CDR1 SEHNR and CDR2 FQNEAQ come from the germline V gene (reference sequence). The CDR3 nucleotides are TGTGCCAGCAGCCGGGATGTAGATACGCAGTATTTT. It codes for CASSRDVDTQYF.

The V and J genes are TRBV10-2 and TRBJ2-4, with 10 bases matching TRBD2. The CDR3 extends over 13 amino acids. The germline V gene encodes CDR1 WSHSY and CDR2 SAAADI. V lost 6 bases, J lost 7 bases, and 3 bases stayed unmatched. This CDR3 reads CASSSSGSNIQYF. As DNA, the CDR3 is TGCGCCAGCAGCTCTAGCGGGAGTAACATTCAGTACTTC.

This rearrangement joins TRBV2 to TRBJ2-1; D may match TRBD1 or TRBD2 (7 bases each). Germline V gene data show CDR1 as SNHLY and CDR2 as FYNNEI. Trimming removed 7 bases from V and 8 bases from J, with 18 bases in between. CDR3 size: 14 residues. CDR3 protein: CASTAGGGRDEQFF. For the CDR3, the DNA is TGTGCCAGCACAGCAGGGGGGGGGCGCGATGAGCAGTTCTTC.

This clonotype was recorded once. The rearrangement uses TRBV5-1 and TRBJ2-7; maybe TRBD2 (5 bases). V lost 4 bases, J lost 4 bases, and 21 bases lay in between. Germline assignment: CDR1 SGHRS and CDR2 YFSETQ. The CDR3 spans 16 residues. DNA for the CDR3: TGCGCCAGCAGCCCCCGCCCCGGAGGCTTGGGGTACGAGCAGTACTTC. Its protein product is CASSPRPGGLGYEQYF. Supplemented by reference TRBV5-1 and TRBJ2-7, the full variable domain reads KAGVTQTPRYLIKTRGQQVTLSCSPISGHRSVSWYQQTPGQGLQFLFEYFSETQRNKGNFPGRFSGRQFSNSRSEMNVSTLELGDSALYLCASSPRPGGLGYEQYFGPGTRLTVT.

This clonotype was recorded once. A single base separates this from a much larger clone, so it may be a read error. J is TRBJ2-7 and V is TRBV20-1; no definite D call. V was trimmed by 2 bases and J by 7 bases, leaving 12 bases between them. The germline V gene has CDR1 DFQATT and CDR2 SNEGSKA (reference sequence). The CDR3 runs to 12 residues. The CDR3, as DNA: TGCAGTGCTAGACTTTCTATCGGTGAGCAGTACTTC. Translated, it gives CSARLSIGEQYF.

V usage is TRBV6-2 or TRBV6-3 and J usage is TRBJ1-2, with D unclear. The V gene's germline CDR1 is MNHEY and CDR2 SVGEGT. This CDR3 contains 13 residues. Trimming stripped 6 bases from V and 4 bases from J, with 12 bases between. CDR3 residues: CASRQGNPYGYTF. In nucleotides, the CDR3 is TGTGCCAGCAGACAAGGGAACCCCTATGGCTACACCTTC.

A few counts support this clonotype. This chain connects TRBV12-3 or TRBV12-4 to TRBJ1-2; D not certain. The CDR3 is made up of 12 amino acids. The V end was cut by 3 bases, the J end by 13 bases, with 15 bases between. DNA for the CDR3: TGTGCCAGCAGTTTTTCGGCTAGAACTTCCACCTTC. This translates into CASSFSARTSTF.

The genes are TRBV7-2 and TRBJ2-1; no firm D call. Germline CDR1 reads SGHTA; CDR2 reads FQGNSA. This CDR3 has 12 amino acids. V was pared by 5 bases and J by 6 bases, with 8 bases between. CDR3 residues: CASSQIVNEQFF. The CDR3 bases are TGTGCCAGCAGCCAAATAGTCAATGAGCAGTTCTTC.

The rearrangement uses TRBV7-9 and TRBJ2-1, with 13 bases lining up with TRBD2. The germline CDR1 and CDR2 sequences are SEHNR and FQNEAQ (reference sequence). The CDR3 is made up of 17 amino acids. The ends lost 1 base at V and 7 bases at J; junction bases unmatched: 7. DNA of the CDR3: TGTGCCAGCAGCTTAGGGACTAGCGGGAGAATGGGTAATGAGCAGTTCTTC. This sequence encodes CASSLGTSGRMGNEQFF.

This clonotype turned up a few times. The V gene is TRBV5-1, the J gene TRBJ2-5, with D possibly TRBD1 on 7 matching bases. Looked up from germline, CDR1 is SGHRS and CDR2 is YFSETQ. V lost 4 bases and J lost 0, with 22 bases in between. The CDR3 sequence is 18 residues long. The CDR3 protein is CASSPGGLSGVYQETQYF. The CDR3 DNA reads as TGCGCCAGCAGCCCAGGGGGGTTGTCAGGGGTTTACCAAGAGACCCAGTACTTC.

This clonotype was seen a single time. It is likely a read error, because the conserved phenylalanine at the end of the CDR3 is missing. V usage is TRBV6-6 and J usage is TRBJ2-1, with 9 bases identical to TRBD2. With 6 bases clipped from V and 6 bases from J, the junction kept 9 bases outside the gene matches. The germline V gene has CDR1 MNHNY and CDR2 SVGAGI (reference sequence). The CDR3 has 15 amino acids. The CDR3 DNA follows: TGTGCCAGCAGGGGGGGTAGCGGGAGTCTCAATGAGCAGTTCTCC. Translation gives CASRGGSGSLNEQFS.

The chain has TRBV6-1 and TRBJ2-5; no firm D call. There are 11 residues in the CDR3. V lost 3 bases, J lost 7 bases, and 6 bases lay in between. The germline V gene encodes CDR1 MNHNS and CDR2 SASEGT. CDR3 nucleotides: TGTGCCAGCAGTGAGGTCTGGACCCAGTACTTC. As protein: CASSEVWTQYF.

Of note for this clonotype: The conserved closing phenylalanine or tryptophan is absent in this CDR3, likely reflecting a read error. The CDR3 DNA sequence: TGCGCCAGCAGCCCCCTTGAGGCGGCCAACTGGGGGACCCAGTACCTC. Amino acid sequence: CASSPLEAANWGTQYL. V and J are TRBV5-1 and TRBJ2-5; no definite D call. Germline loops: CDR1 SGHRS, CDR2 YFSETQ. The CDR3 loop spans 16 amino acids. The V end lost 4 bases, the J end lost 7 bases, and 23 bases lay between the germline ends.

The chain recombines TRBV6-6 with TRBJ1-5; possibly TRBD1 for D (5 bases). The germline V and J ends were trimmed by 4 bases and 12 bases, with 16 bases remaining between them. Looked up from germline, CDR1 is MNHNY and CDR2 is SVGAGI (reference sequence). This CDR3 is 13 amino acids long. CDR3 region: CASSWDVSGRQHF. CDR3 bases: TGTGCCAGCAGTTGGGACGTATCTGGGCGCCAGCATTTT.